This is a list of T cell receptor beta chains from one sample in a study of blood T cell repertoires in COVID-19. TCRdb's table, derived via immunoSEQ multiplex PCR, lists solely in-frame clones and lacks some. The sample carries about 120,000 clones, around 85% recorded once. Sequencing was carried out using peripheral blood. The source is a man aged 30 to 45 with COVID-19, enrolled during active disease. Both conserved end residues are part of each CDR3. A D gene is named only where the DNA matches it firmly. Only some rows state a clone size, as once, few, many or a class for expanded clones.

abundance | d_gene | j_gene | v_gene | CDR3aa | CDR3nt
- | - | TRBJ2-7 | TRBV7-7 | CASSLRREYEQYF | TGTGCCAGCAGCTTACGACGGGAGTACGAGCAGTACTTC
- | - | TRBJ1-5 | TRBV12-3/TRBV12-4 | CASRQDSNQPQHF | TGTGCCAGCAGACAGGATAGCAATCAGCCCCAGCATTTT
- | - | TRBJ2-1 | TRBV4-1 | CASSRLGGLKPEQFF | TGCGCCAGCAGCCGCCTTGGGGGACTCAAGCCTGAGCAGTTCTTC
- | - | TRBJ1-4 | TRBV3-1/TRBV3-2 | CASSLRGVAEEKLFF | TGTGCCAGCAGCCTCCGGGGGGTCGCGGAAGAAAAACTGTTTTTT
- | TRBD2 | TRBJ2-1 | TRBV7-9 | CASSFVLAGRQNEQFF | TGTGCCAGCAGCTTCGTACTAGCGGGCAGACAAAATGAGCAGTTCTTC
few | - | TRBJ1-2 | TRBV5-1 | CASSYQQGDYGYTF | TGCGCCAGCAGCTATCAACAGGGCGACTATGGCTACACCTTC
- | TRBD1 | TRBJ2-7 | TRBV6-5 | CASSHHPGQGGEQYF | TGTGCCAGCAGTCACCACCCGGGACAGGGCGGCGAGCAGTACTTC
- | TRBD1 | TRBJ1-4 | TRBV9 | CASSNARDRVHNEKLFF | TGTGCCAGCAGCAATGCTCGGGACAGAGTTCACAATGAAAAACTGTTTTTT
- | - | TRBJ1-2 | TRBV28 | CASCVGGTFYGYTF | TGTGCCAGTTGCGTAGGGGGAACCTTCTATGGCTACACCTTC
- | - | TRBJ1-1 | TRBV5-4 | CASSWGGAEAFF | TGTGCCAGCAGCTGGGGGGGGGCCGAAGCTTTCTTT
once | TRBD1 | TRBJ1-4 | TRBV3-1/TRBV3-2 | CASSQVGTAMNEKLFF | TGTGCCAGCAGCCAAGTTGGGACAGCTATGAATGAAAAACTGTTTTTT
- | - | TRBJ2-7 | TRBV6-1 | CASSELDSIGWDEQYF | TGTGCCAGCAGTGAATTGGACTCTATCGGGTGGGACGAGCAGTACTTC
- | TRBD2 | TRBJ2-7 | TRBV6-5 | CASRAASGSKYF | TGTGCCAGCAGGGCGGCTAGCGGGAGTAAGTACTTC
once | - | TRBJ1-5 | TRBV19 | CASSNPLHTQPQHF | TGTGCCAGTAGTAACCCCCTGCACACTCAGCCCCAGCATTTT
- | - | TRBJ1-5 | TRBV7-2 | CASSLVQASNQPQHF | TGTGCCAGCAGCTTAGTACAGGCAAGCAATCAGCCCCAGCATTTT
- | TRBD1 | TRBJ2-5 | TRBV28 | CASSPPGQSQETQYF | TGTGCCAGCAGTCCGCCGGGACAGTCCCAAGAGACCCAGTACTTC
- | - | TRBJ1-3 | TRBV7-8 | CASSLEGNTIYF | TGTGCCAGCAGCTTAGAGGGGAACACCATATATTTT
- | TRBD1 | TRBJ2-2 | TRBV7-9 | CASRPQGQGSAGELFF | TGTGCCAGCAGGCCCCAGGGACAGGGTTCGGCCGGGGAGCTGTTTTTT
many | - | TRBJ2-7 | TRBV30 | CAWRGGSREDF | TGTGCCTGGAGAGGGGGATCGAGAGAAGACTTC
- | - | TRBJ2-2 | TRBV5-5 | CASSLQTWTGELFF | TGTGCCAGCAGCCTGCAAACTTGGACCGGGGAGCTGTTTTTT
- | TRBD1 | TRBJ2-7 | TRBV6-2/TRBV6-3 | CASSSYRGSYEQYF | TGTGCCAGCAGTTCTTACAGGGGCTCCTACGAGCAGTACTTC
- | TRBD2 | TRBJ2-5 | TRBV19 | CASSRATGGKETQYF | TGTGCCAGTAGCCGGGCCACCGGGGGGAAAGAGACCCAGTACTTC
- | - | TRBJ2-7 | TRBV6-5 | CASTKNLEAANEQYF | TGTGCCAGCACTAAAAATTTGGAGGCTGCCAACGAGCAGTACTTC
- | - | TRBJ2-1 | TRBV30 | CAWRPGQQAYNEQFF | TGTGCCTGGAGGCCTGGACAGCAAGCCTACAATGAGCAGTTCTTC
- | TRBD1 | TRBJ2-7 | TRBV19 | CASSIHFRDRTIYEQYF | TGTGCCAGTAGTATACACTTCCGGGACAGGACCATCTACGAGCAGTACTTC
- | TRBD2 | TRBJ2-1 | TRBV7-8 | CASRSGGRFYEQFF | TGTGCCAGCAGGTCGGGCGGGAGATTTTATGAGCAGTTCTTC
- | TRBD2 | TRBJ2-5 | TRBV28 | CASSPGLAETQYF | TGTGCCAGCAGCCCGGGACTAGCGGAGACCCAGTACTTC
- | TRBD2 | TRBJ2-7 | TRBV7-9 | CASSFSPGRGVYEQYF | TGTGCCAGCAGCTTCTCACCCGGGCGGGGGGTATACGAGCAGTACTTC
- | - | TRBJ2-7 | TRBV18 | CASSPQPGEQPYEQYF | TGTGCCAGCTCCCCTCAGCCCGGGGAGCAACCCTACGAGCAGTACTTC
- | - | TRBJ1-2 | TRBV7-9 | CASSLARQGLGGYTF | TGTGCCAGCAGCTTAGCCCGACAAGGACTAGGTGGCTACACCTTC
once | - | TRBJ1-2 | TRBV5-4 | CASSGVVGRPYGYTF | TGTGCCAGCAGCGGCGTCGTGGGGCGCCCCTATGGCTACACCTTC
- | - | TRBJ2-7 | TRBV5-1 | CASSLNAGPYEQYF | TGCGCCAGCAGCTTGAACGCGGGGCCCTACGAGCAGTACTTC
few | TRBD1 | TRBJ2-7 | TRBV7-8 | CASSPPGTVSYEQYF | TGTGCCAGCAGCCCCCCCGGGACAGTCTCGTACGAGCAGTACTTC
few | - | TRBJ1-1 | TRBV28 | CASSLTGGRTEAFF | TGTGCCAGCAGTTTGACGGGAGGGAGGACTGAAGCTTTCTTT
few | - | TRBJ2-7 | TRBV4-1 | CASSRGPTGTEGLYEQYF | TGCGCCAGCAGCCGAGGACCAACCGGGACGGAGGGTTTGTACGAGCAGTACTTC
- | - | TRBJ2-3 | TRBV9 | CASSVVQGLDTQYF | TGTGCCAGCAGCGTAGTACAGGGTTTGGATACGCAGTATTTT
- | TRBD1 | TRBJ2-5 | TRBV6-5 | CASSYGTGEGQETQYF | TGTGCCAGCAGTTACGGGACAGGGGAAGGGCAAGAGACCCAGTACTTC
- | - | TRBJ1-2 | TRBV3-1/TRBV3-2 | CASSQGTGLGYTF | TGTGCCAGCAGCCAAGGAACGGGACTGGGCTACACCTTC
- | TRBD1 | TRBJ2-1 | TRBV10-3 | CAISLDTGTGGRNEQFF | TGTGCCATCAGTCTGGACACCGGGACAGGGGGCAGGAATGAGCAGTTCTTC
- | - | TRBJ1-3 | TRBV11-2 | CASSSGGSRNTIYF | TGTGCCAGCAGCTCCGGGGGGAGTAGAAATACCATATATTTT
- | TRBD1 | TRBJ2-3 | TRBV24-1 | CATSDSTGGANTQYF | TGTGCCACCAGTGACTCGACAGGGGGCGCAAATACGCAGTATTTT
- | - | TRBJ1-6 | TRBV28 | CASSNNRNNSPLHF | TGTGCCAGCAGTAATAACAGAAATAATTCACCCCTCCACTTT
- | - | TRBJ1-1 | TRBV14 | CASSQVGQLETDAFF | TGTGCCAGCAGCCAAGTGGGACAACTCGAAACGGATGCTTTCTTT
- | - | TRBJ2-1 | TRBV3-1/TRBV3-2 | CASRQGRTVQFF | TGTGCCAGCAGGCAGGGCCGGACAGTTCAGTTCTTC
- | - | TRBJ1-3 | TRBV12-5 | CASGFPGRNTIYF | TGTGCTAGTGGTTTTCCCGGTCGAAACACCATATATTTT
- | TRBD1 | TRBJ1-2 | TRBV19 | CATYRGDGYTF | TGTGCCACCTACAGGGGTGATGGCTACACCTTC
many | - | TRBJ1-5 | TRBV28 | CASSLKSRGQPQHF | TGTGCCAGCAGTTTAAAGTCTAGGGGTCAGCCCCAGCATTTT
few | - | TRBJ1-2 | TRBV24-1 | CATSEVAGTRYTF | TGTGCCACCAGTGAAGTTGCCGGGACTCGCTACACCTTC
once | - | TRBJ2-3 | TRBV7-6 | CASSLKEDTQYF | TGTGCCAGCAGCCTTAAGGAGGATACGCAGTATTTT
- | TRBD2 | TRBJ2-5 | TRBV5-8 | CASSWGLAGGETQYF | TGTGCCAGCAGCTGGGGACTAGCGGGGGGTGAGACCCAGTACTTC
- | - | TRBJ2-7 | TRBV4-1 | CASSQGAGYPAEQYF | TGCGCCAGCAGCCAAGGGGCGGGATACCCGGCCGAGCAGTACTTC
- | - | TRBJ2-5 | TRBV7-9 | CASSLVTGQETQYF | TGTGCCAGCAGCTTAGTGACAGGACAAGAGACCCAGTACTTC
few | - | TRBJ2-7 | TRBV11-3 | CASSSSSYEQYF | TGTGCCAGCAGCTCTAGCTCCTACGAGCAGTACTTC